The subject of this entry is one T cell receptor (beta chain). What it binds is unknown. Germline-derived CDR1 and CDR2 are SGHTA and FQGNSA. V lost 3 bases and J lost 5; bases outside the gene matches: 5. The CDR3 covers 15 residues. The sample belongs to a study of shared clonotypes between healthy human individuals. Negatively enriched CD4+ T cells were divided by CD45RA into naive and memory. Using immunoSEQ multiplex PCR, the repertoire was profiled, and TCRdb retains in-frame clones only, with some absent. The sample carries hundreds of thousands of clones, around 72% recorded once. The study's findings and limits: Sorted-subset sequencing was shown by rarefaction to be incomplete despite large depth.

The clonotype originates from a woman younger than 45 in good health. The chain uses TRBV7-2 and TRBJ2-7; 12 bases fit TRBD2. The sequencing sample was made of memory CD4+ T cells sorted from blood. Documented subset: CD45RA-negative fraction. CDR3 amino acids: CASSLPTSGRNEQYF. For the CDR3, the DNA is TGTGCCAGCAGCTTGCCGACTAGCGGGAGAAACGAGCAGTACTTC.